This TCR beta chain was profiled in a study of regulatory T cells in long-lasting Graves disease. Time point indicated: newly diagnosed GD, antithyroid drugs for less than 3 months. RNA from PBMCs was the source of the TCR library. This clonotype was seen many times. Construction of the TCR beta libraries employed iRepertoire HTBI primers in conjunction with Arm-PCR of CDR3 regions. Each CDR3 protein gets one entry after TCRdb re-called the multiplex PCR reads with MiXCR. The sample has approximately 540,000 distinct CDR3 sequences, around 11% seen once. The germline CDR1 and CDR2 sequences are SGHTA and FQGTGA. This CDR3 region has 14 residues. V lost 5 bases, J lost 5 bases, and 13 bases lay in between. This same sample was also taken into another study, of T cells in Graves' hyperthyroidism and ophthalmopathy.

Sequencing was performed on peripheral blood mononuclear cells (PBMCs), taken at new diagnosis, from a patient treated with antithyroid drugs. The TCR sequence derives from a woman aged 30 to 39 with Graves disease. This rearrangement joins TRBV7-3 to TRBJ2-1, with D perhaps being TRBD1 or TRBD2 (7 bases each). The CDR3: CASSPGGDNNEQFF. CDR3 in DNA: TGTGCCAGCAGCCCAGGGGGGGACAACAATGAGCAGTTCTTC.